A selection of T cell receptor beta chains follows, all from one sample in a study of T cells in Graves' hyperthyroidism and ophthalmopathy. TCRdb re-called the multiplex PCR reads through MiXCR, storing one row per CDR3 protein. Here the sample spans approximately 600,000 distinct CDR3 sequences, around 16% being singletons. Sequencing was done on a sample of blood. These receptors came from a woman in her twenties or thirties with Graves' hyperthyroidism. The CDR3 runs from the conserved cysteine through the conserved F or W. Fields, in order: V gene, D gene, clone size, J gene, CDR3 DNA, CDR3 protein. The D gene is left open where the match is weak. Only part of the rows carry a size: once, few, many, or a class if the clone is expanded.

v_gene: TRBV6-1
d_gene: TRBD2
abundance: .
j_gene: TRBJ2-7
CDR3nt: TGTGCCAGCAGTGACGAAGCGACTAGCGGGAGTGGTCCCTACGAGCAGTACTTC
CDR3aa: CASSDEATSGSGPYEQYF

v_gene: TRBV9
d_gene: .
abundance: few
j_gene: TRBJ2-3
CDR3nt: TGTGCCAGCAGCGTAGCTCGGGGGTCCCCCACAGATACGCAGTATTTT
CDR3aa: CASSVARGSPTDTQYF

v_gene: TRBV2
d_gene: TRBD2
abundance: .
j_gene: TRBJ2-1
CDR3nt: TGTGCCAGCAGGGACACTAGCGGGCAAAACAATGAGCAGTTCTTC
CDR3aa: CASRDTSGQNNEQFF

v_gene: TRBV28
d_gene: .
abundance: many
j_gene: TRBJ1-6
CDR3nt: TGTGCCAGCAGTTTAGAGGGGTATAATTCACCCCTCCACTTT
CDR3aa: CASSLEGYNSPLHF

v_gene: TRBV28
d_gene: .
abundance: many
j_gene: TRBJ2-7
CDR3nt: TGTGCCAGCACCTTTCGGACGGACCACTACGAGCAGTACTTC
CDR3aa: CASTFRTDHYEQYF

v_gene: TRBV5-6
d_gene: .
abundance: .
j_gene: TRBJ1-6
CDR3nt: TGTGCCAGCAGCTTCTCGGGAAGGGCCTATAATTCACCCCTCCACTTT
CDR3aa: CASSFSGRAYNSPLHF

v_gene: TRBV27
d_gene: .
abundance: many
j_gene: TRBJ1-5
CDR3nt: TGTGCCAGCAGCCACCGCAGGGGAGGCAATCAGCCCCAGCATTTT
CDR3aa: CASSHRRGGNQPQHF

v_gene: TRBV20-1
d_gene: .
abundance: many
j_gene: TRBJ2-2
CDR3nt: TGCAGTGCTAGAGCTCTTCAGAACACCGGGGAGCTGTTTTTT
CDR3aa: CSARALQNTGELFF

v_gene: TRBV3-1
d_gene: TRBD1
abundance: many
j_gene: TRBJ2-2
CDR3nt: TGTGCCAGCAGCCAAGCCTTCATACAGGGGGCCTTCACCGGGGAGCTGTTTTTT
CDR3aa: CASSQAFIQGAFTGELFF

v_gene: TRBV6-2/TRBV6-3
d_gene: TRBD2
abundance: many
j_gene: TRBJ2-7
CDR3nt: TGTGCCAGCAGGGGACTAGCGGACAACTACGAGCAGTACTTC
CDR3aa: CASRGLADNYEQYF

v_gene: TRBV20-1
d_gene: TRBD2
abundance: .
j_gene: TRBJ2-7
CDR3nt: TGCAGTGCTCGCCGGACTAGCGGGAGTTCGATCTTCTACGAGCAGTACTTC
CDR3aa: CSARRTSGSSIFYEQYF

v_gene: TRBV4-3
d_gene: .
abundance: .
j_gene: TRBJ2-2
CDR3nt: TGCGCCAGCAGCCTCCTTCCCGGGACAAACACCGGGGAGCTGTTTTTT
CDR3aa: CASSLLPGTNTGELFF

v_gene: TRBV2
d_gene: .
abundance: many
j_gene: TRBJ1-1
CDR3nt: TGTGCCAGCATTCCCGGTCAGGTGAACACTGAAGCTTTCTTT
CDR3aa: CASIPGQVNTEAFF

v_gene: TRBV11-3
d_gene: TRBD2
abundance: many
j_gene: TRBJ2-7
CDR3nt: TGTGCCAGCAGCACGACTAGCCTCAGCGAGCAGTACTTC
CDR3aa: CASSTTSLSEQYF

v_gene: TRBV7-2
d_gene: TRBD2
abundance: .
j_gene: TRBJ2-3
CDR3nt: TGTGCCAGCAGCCGTAACCTAGCGGGAGGAAACCCAGATACGCAGTATTTT
CDR3aa: CASSRNLAGGNPDTQYF

v_gene: TRBV20-1
d_gene: TRBD2
abundance: .
j_gene: TRBJ2-1
CDR3nt: TGCAGTGCTTCATCCGGGACTAGCGGGAGAGAGCAGTTCTTC
CDR3aa: CSASSGTSGREQFF

v_gene: TRBV5-1
d_gene: .
abundance: many
j_gene: TRBJ1-3
CDR3nt: TGCGCCAGCCGATCCGGGGGTGACACCATATATTTT
CDR3aa: CASRSGGDTIYF

v_gene: TRBV7-9
d_gene: .
abundance: many
j_gene: TRBJ2-7
CDR3nt: TGTGCCAGCAGCTTGGCCGCGATAGCCGGCGGGCAGTACTTC
CDR3aa: CASSLAAIAGGQYF

v_gene: TRBV20-1
d_gene: TRBD1
abundance: few
j_gene: TRBJ2-3
CDR3nt: TGCAGTGCTAGACCTCAGAGGGGGCGTACAGATACGCAGTATTTT
CDR3aa: CSARPQRGRTDTQYF

v_gene: TRBV9
d_gene: TRBD2
abundance: .
j_gene: TRBJ2-1
CDR3nt: TGTGCCAGCAGCCCCCGCCAGCGGGAGGGCCGTGGCAATGAGCAGTTCTTC
CDR3aa: CASSPRQREGRGNEQFF

v_gene: TRBV4-2
d_gene: .
abundance: .
j_gene: TRBJ2-7
CDR3nt: TGTGCCAGCAGCCAAGGGCCTTATTACGTTACTTCCTACGAGCAGTACTTC
CDR3aa: CASSQGPYYVTSYEQYF

v_gene: TRBV4-1
d_gene: TRBD2
abundance: .
j_gene: TRBJ2-7
CDR3nt: TGCGCCAGCAGCCAAGAGCGGTCGGCCAGGACACTAGCGGGAATCTCCTACGAGCAGTACTTC
CDR3aa: CASSQERSARTLAGISYEQYF

v_gene: TRBV2
d_gene: .
abundance: many
j_gene: TRBJ1-5
CDR3nt: TGTGCCAGCAGTTCCCCGGGGGGACAAAGCAATCAGCCCCAGCATTTT
CDR3aa: CASSSPGGQSNQPQHF

v_gene: TRBV27
d_gene: .
abundance: .
j_gene: TRBJ1-6
CDR3nt: TGTGCCAGCAACAAGGGGATAGCAGAATCACCCCTCCACTTT
CDR3aa: CASNKGIAESPLHF

v_gene: TRBV14
d_gene: .
abundance: .
j_gene: TRBJ1-1
CDR3nt: TGTGCCAGCAGCCAAGATTGGGGCAGGGTGGGGACTGAAGCTTTCTTT
CDR3aa: CASSQDWGRVGTEAFF

v_gene: TRBV29-1
d_gene: .
abundance: few
j_gene: TRBJ1-1
CDR3nt: TGCAGCGGTGAGGGAGGCAGGGGTGGGACTGAAGCTTTCTTT
CDR3aa: CSGEGGRGGTEAFF

v_gene: TRBV4-1
d_gene: TRBD1
abundance: few
j_gene: TRBJ2-7
CDR3nt: TGCGCCAGCAGCCAAGCGGACAGGGTCTACGAGCAGTACTTC
CDR3aa: CASSQADRVYEQYF

v_gene: TRBV24-1
d_gene: TRBD2
abundance: .
j_gene: TRBJ2-2
CDR3nt: TGTGCCACCAGTACGCTAGCGGTGAACACCGGGGAGCTGTTTTTT
CDR3aa: CATSTLAVNTGELFF

v_gene: TRBV15
d_gene: .
abundance: few
j_gene: TRBJ2-7
CDR3nt: TGTGCCACCAGCAGGGGGGGAACAGGCCTCTCCTACGAGCAGTACTTC
CDR3aa: CATSRGGTGLSYEQYF

v_gene: TRBV28
d_gene: .
abundance: many
j_gene: TRBJ1-5
CDR3nt: TGTGCCAGCAGTGTGGACGGGGATCAGCCCCAGCATTTT
CDR3aa: CASSVDGDQPQHF

v_gene: TRBV28
d_gene: .
abundance: many
j_gene: TRBJ1-5
CDR3nt: TGTGCCAGCAGGACCCACAGGGTCTGGGTTGGGAATCAGCCCCAGCATTTT
CDR3aa: CASRTHRVWVGNQPQHF

v_gene: TRBV6-6
d_gene: TRBD2
abundance: .
j_gene: TRBJ2-3
CDR3nt: TGTGCCAGCAGTTACTCGATCGGCAGTACTAGCGGGAGTTTATCGGATACGCAGTATTTT
CDR3aa: CASSYSIGSTSGSLSDTQYF

v_gene: TRBV18
d_gene: .
abundance: .
j_gene: TRBJ2-1
CDR3nt: TGTGCCAGCCCACCAGGGTTGGGGGATGAGCAGTTCTTC
CDR3aa: CASPPGLGDEQFF

v_gene: TRBV6-1
d_gene: TRBD1
abundance: many
j_gene: TRBJ2-7
CDR3nt: TGTGCCAGCAGTCCCGCGACAGGGCTCGAGCAGTACTTC
CDR3aa: CASSPATGLEQYF

v_gene: TRBV30
d_gene: TRBD1
abundance: few
j_gene: TRBJ2-7
CDR3nt: TGTGCCTGGAGGAAGACAGGGGGCCGGGAGGAGCAGTACTTC
CDR3aa: CAWRKTGGREEQYF

v_gene: TRBV20-1
d_gene: .
abundance: .
j_gene: TRBJ2-7
CDR3nt: TGCAGTGCTATACCGACGGCATACTACGAGCAGTACTTC
CDR3aa: CSAIPTAYYEQYF

v_gene: TRBV27
d_gene: .
abundance: many
j_gene: TRBJ2-2
CDR3nt: TGTGCCAGCAGTCTATCGGGAGTAGGTGGGACCGGGGAGCTGTTTTTT
CDR3aa: CASSLSGVGGTGELFF

v_gene: TRBV18
d_gene: TRBD2
abundance: .
j_gene: TRBJ2-1
CDR3nt: TGTGCCAGCTCACCTCCCCTCAGCGGGAGGGAATACAATGAGCAGTTCTTC
CDR3aa: CASSPPLSGREYNEQFF

v_gene: TRBV12-3/TRBV12-4
d_gene: TRBD1
abundance: few
j_gene: TRBJ2-5
CDR3nt: TGTGCCAGCAGAGGCTCCGGGACAGACAAAGAGACCCAGTACTTC
CDR3aa: CASRGSGTDKETQYF

v_gene: TRBV9
d_gene: TRBD2
abundance: many
j_gene: TRBJ2-1
CDR3nt: TGTGCCAGCAGCGTAGGATCAAGGCGGGAGTACAATGAGCAGTTCTTC
CDR3aa: CASSVGSRREYNEQFF

v_gene: TRBV7-3
d_gene: .
abundance: many
j_gene: TRBJ2-1
CDR3nt: TGTGCCAGCAGCCCGCGACGCTTAGAGGGTGAGCAGTTCTTC
CDR3aa: CASSPRRLEGEQFF

v_gene: TRBV3-1
d_gene: TRBD1
abundance: many
j_gene: TRBJ1-2
CDR3nt: TGTGCCAGCAGCCCTGGGACAGCCATTCATTTTAACTATGGCTACACCTTC
CDR3aa: CASSPGTAIHFNYGYTF

v_gene: TRBV5-1
d_gene: .
abundance: many
j_gene: TRBJ2-7
CDR3nt: TGCGCCAGCAGCCCCCGGGGTAGGGAGGCCTACGAGCAGTACTTC
CDR3aa: CASSPRGREAYEQYF

v_gene: TRBV12-3/TRBV12-4
d_gene: .
abundance: .
j_gene: TRBJ2-1
CDR3nt: TGTGCCAGCAGTTTCGGGAGAAGGCCGCATGAGCAGTTCTTC
CDR3aa: CASSFGRRPHEQFF

v_gene: TRBV11-2
d_gene: .
abundance: many
j_gene: TRBJ1-1
CDR3nt: TGTGCCAGCAGCGCTGTTCCTGCCCCTGAAGCTTTCTTT
CDR3aa: CASSAVPAPEAFF

v_gene: TRBV11-3
d_gene: .
abundance: .
j_gene: TRBJ2-7
CDR3nt: TGTGCCAGCAGCCAACTTGGGGGATACTACGAGCAGTACTTC
CDR3aa: CASSQLGGYYEQYF

v_gene: TRBV6-1
d_gene: .
abundance: many
j_gene: TRBJ2-3
CDR3nt: TGTGCCAGCACCCCTAAGGAGGCAATAGCACTAGATACGCAGTATTTT
CDR3aa: CASTPKEAIALDTQYF

v_gene: TRBV6-1
d_gene: TRBD1
abundance: .
j_gene: TRBJ1-5
CDR3nt: TGTGCCAGCAGCCCCACAGGGGGCCCACCCAATCAGCCCCAGCATTTT
CDR3aa: CASSPTGGPPNQPQHF

v_gene: TRBV7-8
d_gene: TRBD1
abundance: few
j_gene: TRBJ2-7
CDR3nt: TGTGCCAGCAGCCCCGACAGGGGCTTCTCCTACGAGCAGTACTTC
CDR3aa: CASSPDRGFSYEQYF

v_gene: TRBV14
d_gene: .
abundance: .
j_gene: TRBJ2-1
CDR3nt: TGTGCCAGCAGCCAAGACTCTCGGGTTTTGGGACCCAATGAGCAGTTCTTC
CDR3aa: CASSQDSRVLGPNEQFF

v_gene: TRBV29-1
d_gene: .
abundance: few
j_gene: TRBJ2-2
CDR3nt: TGCAGCGCTATACCGAACACCGGGGAGCTGTTTTTT
CDR3aa: CSAIPNTGELFF

v_gene: TRBV28
d_gene: .
abundance: few
j_gene: TRBJ2-6
CDR3nt: TGTGCCAGCGGAGGGCAGGGTTACTCTGGGGCCAACGTCCTGACTTTC
CDR3aa: CASGGQGYSGANVLTF

v_gene: TRBV4-1
d_gene: .
abundance: many
j_gene: TRBJ1-1
CDR3nt: TGCGCCAGCAGCCAAGATGAGCAGGGCCTTAACACTGAAGCTTTCTTT
CDR3aa: CASSQDEQGLNTEAFF

v_gene: TRBV10-2
d_gene: TRBD2
abundance: .
j_gene: TRBJ2-5
CDR3nt: TGCGCCAGCAGCGAATCGCTAGCGGGAAGGGAGACCCAGTACTTC
CDR3aa: CASSESLAGRETQYF